This entry describes one T cell receptor beta chain. This clonotype was seen at least ten times. The clone's antigen remains unknown. There are no base qualities to consult, and no much larger clone falls within one base. The germline V gene (reference sequence) supplies CDR1 DFQATT and CDR2 SNEGSKA. V is clipped by 3 bases and J by 4 bases, and the sequence between their germline boundaries is 9 bases long. Its CDR3 holds 12 amino acids, cysteine through phenylalanine. Only the CDR3 part of the read is kept: 36 bases, read in frame from the first base. The protocol used for the library was 5' RACE. For sequencing, an Illumina MiSeq was employed. TCRdb reprocessing: public reads trimmed at Q25 with fastp, clones called with MiXCR, in-frame beta chains kept. Records with the same CDR3 protein are collapsed into one entry carrying the most frequent genes and DNA. The sample data list tens of thousands of distinct CDR3 sequences, and around 16% of these were observed just once. Clones ranked in the top ten supply around 4.6% of the sample.

This entry comes from a study of T cells of healthy individuals (dated by TCRdb to the late 2010s). This TCR was sampled from a human donor in good health. This receptor chain uses TRBV20-1 and TRBJ2-5; 5 matching bases give a weak D call of TRBD1. CDR3 region: CSARGQGETQYF. The bases are TGCAGTGCTAGGGGGCAGGGAGAGACCCAGTACTTC.